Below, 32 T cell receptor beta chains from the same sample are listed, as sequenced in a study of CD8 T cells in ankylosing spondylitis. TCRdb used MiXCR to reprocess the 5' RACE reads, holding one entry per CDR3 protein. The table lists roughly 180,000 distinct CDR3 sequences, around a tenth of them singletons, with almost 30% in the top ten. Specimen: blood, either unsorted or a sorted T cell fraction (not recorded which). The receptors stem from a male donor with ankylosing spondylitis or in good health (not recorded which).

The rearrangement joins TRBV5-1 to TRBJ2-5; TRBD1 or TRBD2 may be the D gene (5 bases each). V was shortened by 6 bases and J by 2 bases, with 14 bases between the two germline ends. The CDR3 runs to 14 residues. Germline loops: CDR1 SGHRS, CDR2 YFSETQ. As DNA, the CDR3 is TGCGCCAGCAAGGCCGGGACCACGCAAGAGACCCAGTACTTC. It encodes CASKAGTTQETQYF.

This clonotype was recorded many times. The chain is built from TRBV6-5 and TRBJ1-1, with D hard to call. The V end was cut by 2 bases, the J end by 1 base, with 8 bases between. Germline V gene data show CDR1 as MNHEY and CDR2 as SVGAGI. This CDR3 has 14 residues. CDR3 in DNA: TGTGCCAGCAGTTACCTACCGGGGAACACTGAAGCTTTCTTT. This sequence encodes CASSYLPGNTEAFF.

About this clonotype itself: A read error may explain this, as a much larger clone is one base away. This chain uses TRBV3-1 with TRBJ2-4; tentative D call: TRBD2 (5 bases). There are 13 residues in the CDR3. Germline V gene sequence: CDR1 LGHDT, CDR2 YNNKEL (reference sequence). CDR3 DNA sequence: TGTGCCAGCAGCCAGCTAGCCAAAAACATTCGGTACTTC. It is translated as CASSQLAKNIRYF. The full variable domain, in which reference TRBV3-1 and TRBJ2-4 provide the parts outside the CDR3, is DTAVSQTPKYLVTQMGNDKSIKCEQNLGHDTMYWYKQDSKKFLKIMFSYNNKELIINETVPNRFSPKSPDKAHLNLHINSLELGDSAVYFCASSQLAKNIRYFGAGTRLSVL.

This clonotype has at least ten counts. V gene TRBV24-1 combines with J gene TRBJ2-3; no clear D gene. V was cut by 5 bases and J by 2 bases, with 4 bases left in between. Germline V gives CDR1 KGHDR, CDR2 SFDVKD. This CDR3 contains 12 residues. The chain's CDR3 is CATSGDTDTQYF. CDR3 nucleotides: TGTGCCACCAGTGGGGACACAGATACGCAGTATTTT.

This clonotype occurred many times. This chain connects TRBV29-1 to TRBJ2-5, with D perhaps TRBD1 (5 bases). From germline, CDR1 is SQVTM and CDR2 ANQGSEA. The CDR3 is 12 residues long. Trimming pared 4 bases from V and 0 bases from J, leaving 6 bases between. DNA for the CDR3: TGCAGCGTTGGGGGCAACCAAGAGACCCAGTACTTC. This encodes CSVGGNQETQYF.

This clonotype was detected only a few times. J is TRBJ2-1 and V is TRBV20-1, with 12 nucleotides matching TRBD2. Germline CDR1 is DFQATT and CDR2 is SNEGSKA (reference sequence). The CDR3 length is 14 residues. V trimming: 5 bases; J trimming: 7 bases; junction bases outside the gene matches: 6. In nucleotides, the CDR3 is TGCAGTGCTGACCTAGCGGGGGGGCGAAATGAGCAGTTCTTC. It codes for CSADLAGGRNEQFF.

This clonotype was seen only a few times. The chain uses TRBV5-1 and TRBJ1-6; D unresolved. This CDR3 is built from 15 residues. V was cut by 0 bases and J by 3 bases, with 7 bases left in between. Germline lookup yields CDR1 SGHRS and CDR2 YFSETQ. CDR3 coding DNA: TGCGCCAGCAGCTTGGCGGAGGGCTATAATTCACCCCTCCACTTT. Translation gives CASSLAEGYNSPLHF.

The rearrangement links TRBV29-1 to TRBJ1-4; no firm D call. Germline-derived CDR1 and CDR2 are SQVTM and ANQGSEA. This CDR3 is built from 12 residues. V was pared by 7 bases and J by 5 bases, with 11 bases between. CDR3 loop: CSAGRGNEKLFF. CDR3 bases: TGCAGCGCTGGCAGAGGAAATGAAAAACTGTTTTTT.

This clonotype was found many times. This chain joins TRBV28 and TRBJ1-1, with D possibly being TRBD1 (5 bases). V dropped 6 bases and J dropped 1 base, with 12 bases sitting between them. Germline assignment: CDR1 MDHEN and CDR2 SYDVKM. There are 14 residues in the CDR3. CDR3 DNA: TGTGCCAGCAGCTATACCGGGGCGAACACTGAAGCTTTCTTT. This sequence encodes CASSYTGANTEAFF.

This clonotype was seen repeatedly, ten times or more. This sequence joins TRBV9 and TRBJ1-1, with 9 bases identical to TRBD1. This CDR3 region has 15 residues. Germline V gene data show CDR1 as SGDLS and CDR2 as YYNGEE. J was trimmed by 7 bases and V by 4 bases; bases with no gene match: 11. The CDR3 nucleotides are TGTGCCAGCAGCAAATTACAGGGGGCCGTTAGTGAAGCTTTCTTT. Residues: CASSKLQGAVSEAFF.

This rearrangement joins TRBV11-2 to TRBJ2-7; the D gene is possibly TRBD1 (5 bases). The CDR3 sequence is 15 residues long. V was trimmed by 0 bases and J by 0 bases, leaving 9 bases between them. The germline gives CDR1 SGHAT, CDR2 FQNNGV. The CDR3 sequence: CASSLEGHSSYEQYF. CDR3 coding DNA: TGTGCCAGCAGCTTAGAAGGACATAGCTCCTACGAGCAGTACTTC.

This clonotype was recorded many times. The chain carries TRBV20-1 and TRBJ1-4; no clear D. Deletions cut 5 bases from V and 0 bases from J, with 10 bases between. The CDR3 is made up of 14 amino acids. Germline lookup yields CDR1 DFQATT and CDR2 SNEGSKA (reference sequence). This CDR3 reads CSAATDATNEKLFF. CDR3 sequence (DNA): TGCAGTGCTGCTACAGACGCAACTAATGAAAAACTGTTTTTT.

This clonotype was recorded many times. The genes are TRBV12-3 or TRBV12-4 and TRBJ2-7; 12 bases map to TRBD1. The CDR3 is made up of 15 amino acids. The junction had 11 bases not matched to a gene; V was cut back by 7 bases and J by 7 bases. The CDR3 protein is CASTPPGQGAGEQYF. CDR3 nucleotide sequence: TGTGCCAGCACTCCTCCGGGACAGGGGGCGGGGGAGCAGTACTTC.

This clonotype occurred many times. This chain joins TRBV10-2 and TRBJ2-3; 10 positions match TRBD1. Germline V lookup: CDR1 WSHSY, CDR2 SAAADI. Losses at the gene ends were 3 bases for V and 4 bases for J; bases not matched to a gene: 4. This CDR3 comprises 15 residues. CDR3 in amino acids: CASSDGDRGADTQYF. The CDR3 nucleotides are TGCGCCAGCAGTGATGGGGACAGGGGCGCAGATACGCAGTATTTT.

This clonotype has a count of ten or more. The CDR3 sequence is CASSRDSAGANVLTF. In DNA, the CDR3 is TGCGCCAGCAGCAGGGACTCTGCTGGGGCCAACGTCCTGACTTTC. The rearrangement links TRBV5-1 to TRBJ2-6; D is possibly TRBD2 (6 bases). Germline lookup yields CDR1 SGHRS and CDR2 YFSETQ. The CDR3 loop spans 15 amino acids. With 4 bases removed from V and 2 bases from J, the gap between germline ends came to 10 bases.

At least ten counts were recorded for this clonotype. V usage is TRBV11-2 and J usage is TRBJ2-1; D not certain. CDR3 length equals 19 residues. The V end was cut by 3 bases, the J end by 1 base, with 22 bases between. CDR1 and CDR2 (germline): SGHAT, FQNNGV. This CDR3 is CASSFLAARLYQSYNEQFF. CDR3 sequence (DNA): TGTGCCAGCAGCTTCCTGGCGGCCCGATTGTACCAGTCCTACAATGAGCAGTTCTTC.

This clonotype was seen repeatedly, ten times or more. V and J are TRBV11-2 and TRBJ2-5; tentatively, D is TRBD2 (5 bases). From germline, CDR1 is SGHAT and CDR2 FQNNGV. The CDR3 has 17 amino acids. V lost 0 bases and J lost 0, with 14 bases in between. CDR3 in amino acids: CASSLDWEKDYQETQYF. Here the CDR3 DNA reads TGTGCCAGCAGCTTAGATTGGGAGAAGGATTACCAAGAGACCCAGTACTTC.

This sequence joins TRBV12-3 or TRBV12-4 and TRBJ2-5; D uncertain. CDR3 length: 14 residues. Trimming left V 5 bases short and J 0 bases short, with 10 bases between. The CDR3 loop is CASSKQRNQETQYF. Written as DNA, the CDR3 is TGTGCCAGCAGTAAACAGAGAAACCAAGAGACCCAGTACTTC.

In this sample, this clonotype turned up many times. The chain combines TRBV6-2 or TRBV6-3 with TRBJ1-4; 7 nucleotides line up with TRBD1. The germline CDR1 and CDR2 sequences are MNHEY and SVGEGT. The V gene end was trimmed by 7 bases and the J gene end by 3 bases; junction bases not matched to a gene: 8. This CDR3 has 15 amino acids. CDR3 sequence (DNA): TGTGCCAGCAACGACAGGGATCCAGCTAATGAAAAACTGTTTTTT. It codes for CASNDRDPANEKLFF.

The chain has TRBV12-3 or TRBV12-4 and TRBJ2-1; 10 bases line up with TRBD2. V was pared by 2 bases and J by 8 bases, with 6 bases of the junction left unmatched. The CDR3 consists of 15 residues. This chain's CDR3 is CASSLQAGGSHEQFF. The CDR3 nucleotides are TGTGCCAGCAGTTTACAAGCGGGGGGGAGTCATGAGCAGTTCTTC.

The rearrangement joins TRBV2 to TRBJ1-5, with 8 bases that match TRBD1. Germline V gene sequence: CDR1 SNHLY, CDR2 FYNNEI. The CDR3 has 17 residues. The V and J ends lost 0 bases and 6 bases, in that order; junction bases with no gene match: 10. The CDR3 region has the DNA TGTGCCAGCAGTGAAGCGGACAGGGTGGGCGGAGTTCAGCCCCAGCATTTT. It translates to CASSEADRVGGVQPQHF. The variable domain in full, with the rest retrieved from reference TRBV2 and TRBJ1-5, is EPEVTQTPSHQVTQMGQEVILRCVPISNHLYFYWYRQILGQKVEFLVSFYNNEISEKSEIFDDQFSVERPDGSNFTLKIRSTKLEDSAMYFCASSEADRVGGVQPQHFGDGTRLSIL.

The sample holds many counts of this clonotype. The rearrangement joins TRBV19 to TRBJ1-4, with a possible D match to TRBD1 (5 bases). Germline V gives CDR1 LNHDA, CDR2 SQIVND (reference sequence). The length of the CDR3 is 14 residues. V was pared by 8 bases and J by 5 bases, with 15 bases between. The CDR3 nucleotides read TGTGCCAGTTCCGTCCGGGGCTCCAATGAAAAACTGTTTTTT. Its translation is CASSVRGSNEKLFF.

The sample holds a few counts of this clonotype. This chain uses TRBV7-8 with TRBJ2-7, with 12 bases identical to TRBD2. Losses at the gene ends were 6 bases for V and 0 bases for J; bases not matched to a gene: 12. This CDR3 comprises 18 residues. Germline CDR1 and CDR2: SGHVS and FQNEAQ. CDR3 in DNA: TGTGCCAGCAGTCCCAGACTAGCGGGGGCCTTAAGCTCCTACGAGCAGTACTTC. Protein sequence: CASSPRLAGALSSYEQYF.

The CDR3 loop is CASSLTARVETQYF. The DNA of the CDR3 is TGTGCCAGCAGCTTAACAGCGCGGGTGGAGACCCAGTACTTC. The chain combines TRBV7-2 with TRBJ2-5, with D perhaps TRBD2 (5 bases). Trimming removed 2 bases at V and 5 bases at J, with 12 bases between. The CDR3 consists of 14 residues. Germline V gene sequence: CDR1 SGHTA, CDR2 FQGNSA.

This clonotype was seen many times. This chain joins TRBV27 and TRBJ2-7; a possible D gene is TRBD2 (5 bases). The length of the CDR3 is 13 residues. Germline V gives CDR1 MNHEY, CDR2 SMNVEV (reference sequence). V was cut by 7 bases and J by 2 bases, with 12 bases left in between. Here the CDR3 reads CASTNGITYEQYF. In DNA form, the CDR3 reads TGTGCCAGCACGAACGGGATTACCTACGAGCAGTACTTC.

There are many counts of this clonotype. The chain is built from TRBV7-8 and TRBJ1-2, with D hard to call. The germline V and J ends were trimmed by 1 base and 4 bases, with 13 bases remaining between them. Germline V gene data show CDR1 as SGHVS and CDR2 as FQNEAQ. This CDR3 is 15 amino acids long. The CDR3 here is CASSLGKIGFYGYTF. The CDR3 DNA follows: TGTGCCAGCAGCTTAGGGAAAATAGGGTTCTATGGCTACACCTTC.

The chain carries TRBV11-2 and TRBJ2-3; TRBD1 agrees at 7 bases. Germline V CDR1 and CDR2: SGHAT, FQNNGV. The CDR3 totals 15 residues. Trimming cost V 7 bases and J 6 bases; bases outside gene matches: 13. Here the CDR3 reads CASTLAGGAWDTQYF. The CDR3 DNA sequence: TGTGCCAGCACCCTAGCAGGGGGAGCCTGGGATACGCAGTATTTT.

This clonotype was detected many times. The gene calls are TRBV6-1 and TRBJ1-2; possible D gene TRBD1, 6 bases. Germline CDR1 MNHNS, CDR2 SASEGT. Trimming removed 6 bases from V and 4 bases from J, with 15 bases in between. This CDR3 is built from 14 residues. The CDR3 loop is CASRSQGLRYGYTF. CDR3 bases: TGTGCCAGCAGATCGCAGGGGCTCCGCTATGGCTACACCTTC.

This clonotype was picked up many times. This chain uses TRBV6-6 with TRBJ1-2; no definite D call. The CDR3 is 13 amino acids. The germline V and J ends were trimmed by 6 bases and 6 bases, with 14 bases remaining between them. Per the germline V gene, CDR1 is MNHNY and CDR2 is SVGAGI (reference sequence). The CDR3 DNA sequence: TGTGCCAGCAGCCCCGGAGCCTACGATGGCTACACCTTC. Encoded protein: CASSPGAYDGYTF.

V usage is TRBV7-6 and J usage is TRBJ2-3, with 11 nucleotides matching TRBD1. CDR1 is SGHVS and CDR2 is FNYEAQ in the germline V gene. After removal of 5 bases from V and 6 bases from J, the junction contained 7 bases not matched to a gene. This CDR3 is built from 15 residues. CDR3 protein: CASSLDRGQSDTQYF. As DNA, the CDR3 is TGTGCCAGCAGCCTGGACAGGGGGCAATCGGATACGCAGTATTTT. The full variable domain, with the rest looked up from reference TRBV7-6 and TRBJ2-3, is GAGVSQSPRYKVTKRGQDVALRCDPISGHVSLYWYRQALGQGPEFLTYFNYEAQQDKSGLPNDRFSAERPEGSISTLTIQRTEQRDSAMYRCASSLDRGQSDTQYFGPGTRLTVL.

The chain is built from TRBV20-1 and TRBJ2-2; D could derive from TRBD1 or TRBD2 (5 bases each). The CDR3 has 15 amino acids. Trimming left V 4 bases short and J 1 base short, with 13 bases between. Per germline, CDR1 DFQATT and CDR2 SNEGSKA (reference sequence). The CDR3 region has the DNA TGCAGTGCTATCTACAAGGGACGGAACACCGGGGAGCTGTTTTTT. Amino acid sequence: CSAIYKGRNTGELFF.

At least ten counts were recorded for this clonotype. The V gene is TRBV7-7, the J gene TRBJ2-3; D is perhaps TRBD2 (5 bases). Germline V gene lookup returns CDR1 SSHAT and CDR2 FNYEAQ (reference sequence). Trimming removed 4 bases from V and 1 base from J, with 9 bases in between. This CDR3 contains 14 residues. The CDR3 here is CASSSGSRTDTQYF. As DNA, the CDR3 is TGTGCCAGCAGCTCGGGGTCCCGCACAGATACGCAGTATTTT. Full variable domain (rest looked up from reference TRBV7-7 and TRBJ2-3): GAGVSQSPRYKVTKRGQDVTLRCDPISSHATLYWYQQALGQGPEFLTYFNYEAQPDKSGLPSDRFSAERPEGSISTLTIQRTEQRDSAMYRCASSSGSRTDTQYFGPGTRLTVL.